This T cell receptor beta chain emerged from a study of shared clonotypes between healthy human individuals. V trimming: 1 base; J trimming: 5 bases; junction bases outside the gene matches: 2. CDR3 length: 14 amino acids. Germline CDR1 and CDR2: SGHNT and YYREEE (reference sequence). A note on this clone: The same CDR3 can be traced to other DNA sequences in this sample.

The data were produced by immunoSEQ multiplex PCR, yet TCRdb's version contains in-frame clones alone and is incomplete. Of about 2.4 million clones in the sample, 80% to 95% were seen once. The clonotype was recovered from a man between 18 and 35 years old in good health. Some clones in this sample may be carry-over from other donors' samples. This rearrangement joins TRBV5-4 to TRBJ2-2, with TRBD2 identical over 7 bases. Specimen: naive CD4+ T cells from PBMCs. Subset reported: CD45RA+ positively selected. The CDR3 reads CASSLTGGTGELFF. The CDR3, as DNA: TGTGCCAGCAGCTTGACGGGGGGAACCGGGGAGCTGTTTTTT.